These 2 T cell receptor beta chains share one sample of origin, sequenced in a study of shared clonotypes between healthy human individuals. TCRdb keeps only in-frame clones here, not all; method: immunoSEQ multiplex PCR. The sample holds more than 1,200,000 clones, about 98.5% seen once. Material: naive CD4+ T cells sorted from blood. Specified subset: CD45RA+ positively selected. Receptors were obtained from a man aged 30 to 39 in good health.

J is TRBJ2-3 and V is TRBV5-4; tentatively, D is TRBD1 (6 bases). V was trimmed by 1 base and J by 1 base, leaving 10 bases between them. The CDR3 length is 15 residues. Per the germline V gene, CDR1 is SGHNT and CDR2 is YYREEE (reference sequence). This chain's CDR3 is CASSLIAGGTDTQYF. In DNA, the CDR3 is TGTGCCAGCAGCTTGATAGCAGGGGGCACAGATACGCAGTATTTT.

This sequence joins TRBV7-6 and TRBJ2-6; D is possibly TRBD1 or TRBD2 (5 bases each). CDR1 is SGHVS and CDR2 is FNYEAQ in the germline V gene. V was shortened by 4 bases and J by 0 bases, with 22 bases between the two germline ends. There are 20 residues in the CDR3. DNA for the CDR3: TGTGCCAGCAGCTCTCCCCCCGGGACCGGATCCATCTCTGGGGCCAACGTCCTGACTTTC. The encoded protein is CASSSPPGTGSISGANVLTF.